The clone carrying this T cell receptor beta chain was counted a few times. The record originates from a study of HIV-infected patients and healthy controls. Germline-derived CDR1 and CDR2 are LNHDA and SQIVND (reference sequence). The CDR3 runs 15 residues. Trimming took 1 base from V and 4 from J, leaving 13 bases between them. TCRdb re-derived calls from the 5' RACE reads in MiXCR, one entry per CDR3 protein. The sample holds 55,000 to 70,000 distinct CDR3 sequences, less than 20% seen once. Sequenced sample: CD4+ T cells from blood. The receptor's source is a human donor in good health. This chain links TRBV19 with TRBJ1-1; tentative D call: TRBD1 (5 bases). The CDR3 nucleotides read TGTGCCAGTAGTATAGTGTGGCAGGGAGGCACTGAAGCTTTCTTT. Protein sequence: CASSIVWQGGTEAFF.